Presented here are 23 T cell receptor beta chains from one specimen sequenced in a study of blood T cell repertoires in COVID-19 (dated by TCRdb to 2018 to 2021). The receptor library was made with the immunoSEQ multiplex PCR assay. Sourced from immuneACCESS, this table was stored by TCRdb with only in-frame sequences that have V and J called. A share of the clones is absent; for the studies checked, an unresolved V gene accounts for under half, and the remainder has no known explanation. This sample gives 200,000 to 250,000 clones in total; 83% of them show up just once. The ten most abundant clones make up around 3.5% of the sample. Input material: PBMCs or T cells enriched from blood (not recorded which). These receptors all come from a woman aged 40 to 55 who had been exposed to COVID-19.

The CDR3 is CASRSSTGDEQYF. DNA of the CDR3: TGTGCCAGCAGGTCCTCCACAGGGGACGAGCAGTACTTC. This chain links TRBV6-5 with TRBJ2-7; 7 nucleotides align to TRBD1. The ends lost 6 bases at V and 5 bases at J; junction bases unmatched: 7. The CDR3 is made up of 13 amino acids. Germline V gives CDR1 MNHEY, CDR2 SVGAGI.

The chain has TRBV19 and TRBJ1-1; 7 nucleotides align to TRBD1. The CDR3 runs 13 residues. V trimming: 5 bases; J trimming: 6 bases; junction bases outside the gene matches: 6. CDR1 is LNHDA and CDR2 is SQIVND in the germline V gene (reference sequence). The CDR3 DNA is TGTGCCAGTAGTTCCACAGGGGTTTCTGAAGCTTTCTTT. Translating it yields CASSSTGVSEAFF.

This rearrangement joins TRBV27 to TRBJ1-2; the D is unclear. The CDR3 is 15 amino acids. Germline CDR1 is MNHEY and CDR2 is SMNVEV (reference sequence). Trimming removed 6 bases at V and 4 bases at J, with 18 bases between. The CDR3 protein is CASSLGQNFAYGYTF. The CDR3 DNA follows: TGTGCCAGCAGCTTAGGGCAAAACTTCGCCTATGGCTACACCTTC.

The chain combines TRBV9 with TRBJ1-2, with D tentatively TRBD1 (5 bases). V lost 3 bases to trimming and J lost 6 bases, with 12 bases between them. In germline, CDR1 is SGDLS, CDR2 YYNGEE. The CDR3 loop spans 13 amino acids. DNA of the CDR3: TGTGCCAGCAGCGAGAAAATCAGGGATGGCTACACCTTC. Protein product: CASSEKIRDGYTF.

The J gene is TRBJ2-7, the V gene TRBV18, with D possibly being TRBD1 (6 bases). Germline CDR1 KGHSH, CDR2 LQKENI. V lost 3 bases and J 0 bases, leaving 15 bases between the germline ends. This CDR3 spans 16 amino acids. Here the CDR3 DNA reads TGTGCCAGCTCACCCGTCGAGGGGGTCACCTCCTACGAGCAGTACTTC. Translation: CASSPVEGVTSYEQYF.

The chain couples TRBV30 to TRBJ2-3; perhaps TRBD2 as D (5 bases). From germline, CDR1 is GTSNPN and CDR2 SVGIG (reference sequence). This CDR3 has 14 amino acids. V was shortened by 3 bases and J by 2 bases, with 12 bases between the two germline ends. The CDR3 sequence is CAWRGVDPTDTQYF. The CDR3, as DNA: TGTGCCTGGAGGGGAGTGGACCCCACAGATACGCAGTATTTT.

The gene calls are TRBV11-2 and TRBJ1-5; D is possibly TRBD1 (5 bases). Trimming took off 3 bases at V and 4 bases at J, with 16 bases between the two ends. Germline V gene data show CDR1 as SGHAT and CDR2 as FQNNGV. The CDR3 has 16 amino acids. CDR3 in DNA: TGTGCCAGCAGCTTGGGGGGTAACAGAATTAATCAGCCCCAGCATTTT. Its protein product is CASSLGGNRINQPQHF.

The V call is TRBV7-9, the J call TRBJ2-1, with 8 bases lining up with TRBD2. Germline V CDR1 and CDR2: SEHNR, FQNEAQ (reference sequence). This CDR3 has 17 amino acids. V lost 4 bases and J lost 3; bases outside the gene matches: 11. The CDR3 protein is CASSSPRLGLDYNEQFF. The CDR3 bases are TGTGCCAGCAGCTCCCCGCGGTTGGGACTAGACTACAATGAGCAGTTCTTC.

The chain employs TRBV6-5 and TRBJ1-1; TRBD1 might be the D (5 bases). The CDR3 contains 13 residues. Trimming took 7 bases from V and 3 from J, leaving 12 bases between them. Germline CDR1 reads MNHEY; CDR2 reads SVGAGI. CDR3 coding DNA: TGTGCCAGCACCGTAAGACAGTACACTGAAGCTTTCTTT. Protein: CASTVRQYTEAFF.

This chain links TRBV9 with TRBJ1-6; D remains ambiguous. Trimming pared 4 bases from V and 7 bases from J, leaving 15 bases between. Germline values: CDR1 SGDLS, CDR2 YYNGEE. CDR3 size: 15 residues. For the CDR3, the DNA is TGTGCCAGCAGCCCGCAGGCCAGTAACAATTCACCCCTCCACTTT. Its protein is CASSPQASNNSPLHF.

The chain links TRBV28 to TRBJ1-5; 7 bases fit TRBD1. The CDR3 is 15 amino acids. Trimming cost V 10 bases and J 3 bases; bases outside gene matches: 12. CDR1 MDHEN and CDR2 SYDVKM come from the germline V gene. As DNA, the CDR3 is TGTGCCACGCCCGATCGACAGGGCTACAATCAGCCCCAGCATTTT. Translating it yields CATPDRQGYNQPQHF.

The chain uses TRBV7-3 and TRBJ1-1; D may be TRBD1 (5 bases). Trimming removed 5 bases from V and 4 bases from J, with 11 bases in between. Germline V lookup: CDR1 SGHTA, CDR2 FQGTGA. The CDR3 loop spans 13 amino acids. The CDR3, as DNA: TGTGCCAGCAGCCCCCCCGGGGGCACTGAAGCTTTCTTT. Translation: CASSPPGGTEAFF. Variable domain in full (rest from reference TRBV7-3 and TRBJ1-1): GAGVSQTPSNKVTEKGKYVELRCDPISGHTALYWYRQSLGQGPEFLIYFQGTGAADDSGLPNDRFFAVRPEGSVSTLKIQRTERGDSAVYLCASSPPGGTEAFFGQGTRLTVV.

V is TRBV29-1 and J is TRBJ2-7; no clear D gene. The V end was cut by 0 bases, the J end by 1 base, with 4 bases between. This CDR3 is built from 12 residues. Germline CDR1 reads SQVTM; CDR2 reads ANQGSEA. The CDR3 DNA is TGCAGCGTTGAAGACAGATCCTACGAGCAGTACTTC. This codes for CSVEDRSYEQYF.

The rearrangement joins TRBV5-1 to TRBJ1-1; perhaps TRBD1 as D (5 bases). Germline V gene lookup returns CDR1 SGHRS and CDR2 YFSETQ. This CDR3 is built from 16 residues. Trimming cost V 4 bases and J 3 bases, with 19 bases left between them. CDR3 in amino acids: CASSLTISTVDTEAFF. The DNA for the CDR3 is TGCGCCAGCAGCCTAACAATATCGACAGTGGACACTGAAGCTTTCTTT.

This chain joins TRBV11-2 and TRBJ2-5, with D possibly being TRBD1 (6 bases). Trimming took off 2 bases at V and 9 bases at J, with 16 bases between the two ends. Germline-derived CDR1 and CDR2 are SGHAT and FQNNGV. CDR3 length equals 14 residues. The CDR3 protein is CASSLRQVGMAQYF. CDR3 bases: TGTGCCAGCAGCTTAAGACAGGTTGGGATGGCCCAGTACTTC.

The chain carries TRBV5-5 and TRBJ2-5, with D possibly TRBD1 on 6 matching bases. CDR1 is SGHKS and CDR2 is YYEKEE in the germline V gene (reference sequence). Trimming shortened V by 5 bases and J by 0 bases, and 14 bases separated the two germline ends. This CDR3 has 15 amino acids. The CDR3 nucleotides are TGTGCCAGCAGAACCGGGACACGGTACCAAGAGACCCAGTACTTC. It yields the protein CASRTGTRYQETQYF.

The V call is TRBV5-1, the J call TRBJ2-2; 9 bases are shared with TRBD2. Germline assignment: CDR1 SGHRS and CDR2 YFSETQ. The CDR3 runs to 15 residues. The V gene end was trimmed by 4 bases and the J gene end by 1 base; junction bases not matched to a gene: 2. CDR3 sequence: CASSHSGGNTGELFF. In DNA form, the CDR3 reads TGCGCCAGCAGCCATAGCGGGGGGAACACCGGGGAGCTGTTTTTT.

The chain employs TRBV24-1 and TRBJ2-1, with TRBD2 matching over 9 bases. Germline V gene sequence: CDR1 KGHDR, CDR2 SFDVKD. V was clipped by 0 bases and J by 0 bases; unmatched bases: 11. The CDR3 has 20 amino acids. CDR3 sequence (DNA): TGTGCCACCAGTGATTTGGCCCAAGCGGGGGGCCTAAGCTCCTACAATGAGCAGTTCTTC. This codes for CATSDLAQAGGLSSYNEQFF.

V usage is TRBV5-1 and J usage is TRBJ1-4, with D uncertain. V was pared by 2 bases and J by 7 bases, with 9 bases between. The CDR3 totals 13 residues. Germline assignment: CDR1 SGHRS and CDR2 YFSETQ. The chain's CDR3 is CASSLLGGEKLFF. The CDR3 nucleotides read TGCGCCAGCAGCTTACTCGGAGGTGAAAAACTGTTTTTT.

The chain has TRBV30 and TRBJ1-1; TRBD1 might be the D (6 bases). In germline, CDR1 is GTSNPN, CDR2 SVGIG (reference sequence). Trimming removed 3 bases at V and 5 bases at J, with 16 bases between. This CDR3 is built from 14 residues. The CDR3 here is CAWRLGGGITEAFF. DNA for the CDR3: TGTGCCTGGAGGTTGGGGGGGGGCATTACTGAAGCTTTCTTT.

The chain has TRBV11-2 and TRBJ2-5; weak D call: TRBD2 (5 bases). The CDR3 has 17 residues. Trimming left V 3 bases short and J 5 bases short, with 22 bases between. The germline V gene has CDR1 SGHAT and CDR2 FQNNGV. The CDR3 sequence is CASSLRIRTDFRETQYF. DNA of the CDR3: TGTGCCAGCAGCTTGCGGATTCGGACGGACTTTAGGGAGACCCAGTACTTC.

The chain has TRBV12-5 and TRBJ1-6; 8 bases are a match to TRBD1. The CDR3 spans 15 residues. Losses at the gene ends were 1 base for V and 4 bases for J; bases not matched to a gene: 0. The V gene's germline CDR1 is LGHNT and CDR2 FRNRAP. CDR3 sequence: CASGLGTGYNSPLHF. The CDR3 region has the DNA TGTGCTAGTGGTTTGGGGACAGGGTATAATTCACCCCTCCACTTT.

This rearrangement joins TRBV5-1 to TRBJ2-3; the D gene is possibly TRBD1 (6 bases). CDR1 is SGHRS, CDR2 YFSETQ, per germline. V gave up 4 bases and J gave up 0 bases, with 12 bases separating them. The CDR3 totals 15 residues. In DNA, the CDR3 is TGCGCCAGCAGCAAGGACAGCACTAGCACAGATACGCAGTATTTT. It codes for CASSKDSTSTDTQYF.